This entry features one TCR beta chain sequence. The data derive from a study of PD-L1 blockade in urothelial cancer. About the research overall: Starting in the mid-2010s, patients were given atezolizumab (1,200 mg intravenously every 3 weeks).

Between the trimmed V and J ends, which lost 5 bases and 0 bases, there was a span of 10 bases. Germline CDR1 MNHEY, CDR2 SMNVEV (reference sequence). This CDR3 contains 14 residues. TCRdb keeps only in-frame clones here, not all; method: immunoSEQ multiplex PCR. The data hold 65,000 to 85,000 clones, with less than 95% observed a single time. Time point: peripheral blood 6 weeks after treatment start. Anywhere from 1 to 8 samples came from each patient, spanning pretreatment and on-treatment. The receptor comes from a woman of 80 years or more with urothelial cancer. The J gene is TRBJ1-1, the V gene TRBV27; D not certain. Here the sequenced sample was PBMCs, taken around atezolizumab (anti-PD-L1) treatment. The CDR3 sequence is CASSPTPLNTEAFF. DNA of the CDR3: TGTGCCAGCAGTCCAACTCCACTGAACACTGAAGCTTTCTTT.